The present TCR beta chain was sequenced within a study of cytomegalovirus exposure and HLA in healthy donors (dated by TCRdb to 2017 to 2019). Regarding the research as a whole: An earlier analysis of some 620 of the donors reported roughly 300 Gb of sequence data and 90 million to 120 million unique TCR beta sequences obtained from roughly 180 million T cells. Roughly 300 gigabases of sequencing data and around 90 million unique TCR sequences made up an early release that covered under 750 HLA-typed donors. Of the roughly 400 genotyped donors, roughly 80% fell in the genetic ancestry cluster associated with self-reported Caucasian donors. The study aimed to test whether signatures of past pathogen exposure could be identified by cataloging public T cell receptors. The study profiled the T cell repertoires of about 720 subjects by immunosequencing and related them to cytomegalovirus serostatus. In addition to the first cohort of several hundred subjects, a separate validation cohort of approximately 130 different subjects was used. To predict cytomegalovirus infection status, the study brought together high-throughput TCR immunosequencing, statistical association of individual TCRs with disease status, and machine learning. To study patterns of TCR occurrence, a later analysis re-analyzed previously published TCR beta repertoires from 550 to 800 donors and added high-resolution HLA genotyping. Rather than drawing on any new phenotypic data, the later analysis identified candidate immune exposures from TCR beta sequences and the way those sequences occurred across donors. An earlier analysis of several hundred of the donors applied high-throughput TCR beta sequencing to assess whether each TCR beta V gene segment acted as functional or pseudogenic. Alongside the repertoire data, information on donor age, sex, ethnicity and CMV serostatus was compiled. In a later genetic analysis, genome-wide SNP genotypes for 398 of the 666 donors were used, and that subset was treated as a discovery cohort. All discovery cohort repertoires had been generated on a single sequencing platform. HLA typing included class I and class II loci at four-digit resolution. The number of typed donors differed by locus: roughly 620-630 for A, B, C, DRB1 and DQB1; 500 to 550 for DQA1; fewer than 610 for DPA1; and roughly 470 for DPB1. Because of strong linkage in the cohort, a few DR-DQ haplotypes were treated as single units for association and clustering. On average, 235,054 unique TCR beta nucleotide sequences were sequenced per donor among 398 genotyped donors of the cohort, with roughly a sixth of those sequences being non-productive.

Comment on this clone: Its target antigen remains unknown. No base qualities exist here, and no much larger clone lies one base off it.

Study-wide conclusions, independent of this receptor: In a later analysis, TCR association rates were found to vary across HLA loci, with the most associated TCRs seen for DRB1 alleles and the fewest for HLA-C alleles. This cohort had only TCR beta chains sequenced, and the lack of alpha or paired-chain data limited which features could be detected. While some public TCRs were present in many individuals, most TCR sequences turned up only very rarely across donors. When HLA alleles, especially DR and DQ, strongly co-occurred, TCR associations were difficult to assign to individual alleles. In vitro tests confirmed that a few of the cytomegalovirus-associated TCR beta chains recognize cytomegalovirus antigens. A later analysis associated 15,000 to 20,000 TCR beta sequences with specific HLA alleles at a false discovery rate of 0.05. Linkage disequilibrium might explain the correlated functional status among segregating V segments, but an unknown experimental factor could not be ruled out. A further reported finding was that TCR beta sequences accurately predicted the HLA-A and HLA-B alleles for most subjects in the first cohort. In a later genetic analysis, a missense DCLRE1C variant was associated with V-gene and J-gene trimming of TCR beta chains, and the association was replicated in an independent cohort. Because counts were too low, about 17 rarely observed V segments, including chromosome 9 orphons, were excluded from the earlier analysis of some 590 of the donors. The classifier was reported to diagnose cytomegalovirus status with high specificity and sensitivity in both the original cohort and the validation cohort. Broadly in line with IMGT annotations, most TCR beta V segments showed up in productive rearrangements about 90% or about 30% of the time in an earlier analysis of several hundred of the donors. A later analysis found that most CMV-associated TCR beta chains appeared HLA-restricted, with HLA associations seemingly driven largely by CMV exposure. HLA typing was unavailable for some donors at each locus, so association tests used only the typed subset. Presence/absence analyses assumed roughly uniform sequencing depth across donors, an assumption that may not hold. Several of the top co-occurrence clusters appeared to be linked to parvovirus B19, influenza, CMV and Epstein-Barr virus, according to a later analysis. The 87-base-pair reads could not distinguish some IMGT-functional V segments, including TRBV6-2 and TRBV6-3, so those segments were excluded. According to a later genetic analysis, donors in an Asian-associated ancestry cluster had fewer N-insertions in productive TCRs than the approximately 650-donor mean. According to the authors, the approach could potentially be generalized to other disease states and immunological phenotypes. A group of highly shared sequence variants was considered likely to be a technical artifact of the sequencing pipeline. The study listed 164 TCR beta chains as associated with cytomegalovirus. Immune exposure information for the cohort was limited to CMV serostatus. Compared with equally common non-associated chains, HLA-associated TCR beta chains in a later analysis were more clonally expanded and had lower generation probabilities.

Libraries were made using the immunoSEQ multiplex PCR assay. For the multiplex PCR, a mixture combining 60 forward primers for TCR Vbeta segments and 13 reverse primers for TCR Jbeta segments was used. The CDR3 region of rearranged TCR beta genes was amplified from genomic DNA with a multiplex PCR assay. The Illumina HiSeq System was used to sequence the amplified TCR beta libraries as 87-base-pair reads. Regarding the original processing steps: A later analysis tallied 70 million to 100 million unique TCR beta chains across the approximately 670 repertoires, and roughly 11 million of those chains were shared by two or more donors. To remove PCR and sequencing errors, raw reads were error-corrected and collapsed into unique sequences using a nearest-neighbor algorithm that merged closely related sequences. V, D and J gene segments were assigned by aligning CDR3 sequences to IMGT reference sequences. For a sequence to be retained, at least a six-nucleotide match to both a V gene segment and a J gene segment was required. Rearrangements were classified as productive when the CDR3 lacked stop codons and remained in frame with V and J, and all other rearrangements were classified as non-productive. CDR3 was defined according to IMGT convention as the region running from the second conserved V-encoded cysteine to the conserved J-encoded phenylalanine. The earlier analysis of roughly 590 of the donors excluded sequences that lacked an unambiguous match to a single V gene segment. In an earlier analysis of some 590 of the donors, a V segment was called functional when productive rearrangements were above 56.7%, and segregating when the standard deviation between donors exceeded 5%. A statistical classification framework was developed to diagnose cytomegalovirus status using the catalog of TCR beta chain sequences. In a later analysis, TCR nucleotide sequences were compared against IMGT/GENE-DB human TR gene sequences so that V and J genes could be assigned. The TCRdist pipeline was used in a later analysis to assign CDR3 sequences and most-parsimonious VDJ recombination scenarios. In a later analysis, every TCR beta chain was defined by the combination of its CDR3 amino acid sequence and its V-gene family, and reads without a unique V-gene family were dropped. To address suspected cross-contamination and a sequencing artifact, a later analysis removed 550 to 750 highly shared, low-generation-probability nucleotide sequences. In a later analysis, a clonal expansion index was calculated for each public chain from normalized within-repertoire ranks of inferred template counts. A later analysis computed generation probabilities with a VDJ recombination model fitted to out-of-frame rearrangements, and checked the results against IGoR. In a later analysis, hypergeometric tests were used to score TCR-TCR, TCR-HLA and TCR-CMV co-occurrence, with a repertoire-size bias correction applied to TCR pairs. To estimate false discovery rates, a later analysis permuted the HLA or CMV assignments 20 times. In a later analysis, co-occurring TCRs were grouped using DBSCAN, with TCRdist sequence similarity added in when clustering inside HLA-allele-positive subsets. Repertoires with fewer than 30,000 or more than 120,000 public chains were left out of co-occurrence clustering, as were five repertoires with anomalous nucleotide sharing. TCRdb carries this immuneACCESS record with in-frame sequences only. Its versions omit some clonotypes, under half of them owing to an unresolved V gene in the studies checked, with the rest unexplained. V and J calls and clone size follow that table, whereas D and trimming were derived from the DNA. The sample data list 180,000 or so clones, and 70% to 80% of these were observed just once. The ten largest clones add up to 0.75% to 0.8% of the sample.

Sequences SGHAT (CDR1) and FQNNGV (CDR2) are obtained from the germline V gene. V and J are trimmed by 5 bases and 9 bases, and the gene matches miss 13 bases of the junction. Measured from the cysteine to the phenylalanine, the CDR3 is 17 residues long. The sequence is cut down to CDR3 DNA, 51 bases in frame from base 1. The cohort consisted of 670 or so healthy bone marrow donors. All cohort members were sampled while nominally healthy, although unrecorded immune exposures were likely present. The donor tested CMV seronegative and was one of the 352 seronegative cohort members. Every donor gave a peripheral blood sample, and the peripheral blood mononuclear cells from that sample were used for TCR beta sequencing. Genomic DNA was extracted from the blood cell samples with the Qiagen DNeasy Blood Extraction Kit.

Recombination linked TRBV11-2 to TRBJ2-4, with 13 bases aligning to TRBD2. The receptor was derived from a female donor in good health and CMV-seronegative. Sequenced: PBMCs. The DNA is TGTGCCAGCAGCCCCGTGCGACTAGCGGGAGGCTGGAGCATTCAGTACTTC. Protein translation: CASSPVRLAGGWSIQYF.